Listed below are T cell receptor beta chains from one sample, sequenced in a study of shared clonotypes between healthy human individuals. TCRdb keeps only in-frame clones here, not all; method: immunoSEQ multiplex PCR. The repertoire consists of around 1.9 million clones, with around 93% occurring once and the leading ten covering around 1.7%. The sample consisted of naive CD8+ T cells from PBMCs. These receptors came from a man in his late teens or twenties in good health. Some clones in this sample may be carry-over from other donors' samples. The conserved cysteine and the conserved F or W are not part of the CDR3 here.

j_gene	v_gene	CDR3aa
TRBJ1-4	TRBV27	ASSRLGNEKLF
TRBJ2-7	TRBV15	ATTPSGRASYEQY
TRBJ2-5	TRBV27	ASSFSSAGYQETQY
TRBJ2-7	TRBV27	ASSLLSGTGFPYEQY
TRBJ2-7	TRBV11-2	ASSDRTGITYEQY
TRBJ1-1	TRBV7-9	ASTLDRGTEAF
TRBJ2-7	TRBV6-1	ASSESYEQY
TRBJ2-7	TRBV10-1	ASSGRTVGEQY
TRBJ1-2	TRBV7-9	ASSLGAGYGYT
TRBJ1-1	TRBV7-9	ASSLGLGTEAF
TRBJ2-2	TRBV27	ASSLLAGTQTGELF
TRBJ2-2	TRBV5-5	ASSLRLAGGPGSGELF
TRBJ2-1	TRBV29-1	SAAGATWTAYNEQF
TRBJ2-1	TRBV28	ASSFVGSSYNEQF
TRBJ2-3	TRBV4-1	ASSHLAGGAADTQY
TRBJ2-7	TRBV7-8	ASGSASYEQY
TRBJ2-1	TRBV7-3	ASSRPTSGNNEQF
TRBJ1-2	TRBV11-2	ASSPSGQGYYGYT
TRBJ2-5	TRBV4-1	ASSQERVRGYQETQY
TRBJ1-2	TRBV21-1	ASSKRGQGIYGYT
TRBJ2-7	TRBV4-1	ASSPGTGGSYEQY
TRBJ1-4	TRBV7-9	ASSLVGGFDHEKLF
TRBJ1-5	TRBV15	ATSRDQGVSGGQPQH
TRBJ1-5	TRBV28	ASSLPRTAYSNQPQH
TRBJ1-1	TRBV11-2	ASRHRGGPNTEAF
TRBJ2-7	TRBV27	ASSPSRGGTSYEQY